Listed below are T cell receptor beta chains from one sample, sequenced in a study of human T cells and chemical hapten exposure. MiXCR was run by TCRdb on the 5' RACE reads, yielding one entry per CDR3 protein. The table has over 70,000 distinct CDR3 sequences, around 15% seen once. The origin of the receptors is a female donor in good health. The CDR3 runs from the conserved cysteine through the conserved F or W. The order of the fields is D gene, V gene, clone size, J gene, CDR3 DNA, CDR3 protein. D genes are given only for firm matches. Only some rows state a clone size, as once, few, many or a class for expanded clones.

>-|TRBV20-1|-|TRBJ1-5
TGCAGTGCTAGAAAACAGGGAGAGCAGCCCCAGCATTTT
CSARKQGEQPQHF
>TRBD1|TRBV5-1|-|TRBJ1-2
TGCGCCAGCAGCTTGGAGGGACAGCCTTTTTATGGCTACACCTTC
CASSLEGQPFYGYTF
>-|TRBV29-1|-|TRBJ1-1
TGCAGCGTTGAGGGGAGGGGAAGGGCTGAAGCTTTCTTT
CSVEGRGRAEAFF
>-|TRBV6-6|few|TRBJ2-7
TGTGCCAGCAGTGCCTACGGGGTCAACGAGCAGTACTTC
CASSAYGVNEQYF
>TRBD2|TRBV5-4|-|TRBJ2-1
TGTGCCAGCAGGTCCGGGACTAGCGGGAAAGGTGAGCAGTTCTTC
CASRSGTSGKGEQFF
>-|TRBV28|many|TRBJ2-2
TGTGCCAGCAGGCCAGGGGGGTCAGGGTTCACCGGGGAGCTGTTTTTT
CASRPGGSGFTGELFF
>TRBD2|TRBV5-1|-|TRBJ2-5
TGCGCCAGCAGCTTGGCCCCAAGCGGGGGCCAAGAGACCCAGTACTTC
CASSLAPSGGQETQYF
>-|TRBV6-6|-|TRBJ2-1
TGTGCCAGCAGTTACTCAAGAGATCCCTACAATGAGCAGTTCTTC
CASSYSRDPYNEQFF
>-|TRBV10-3|-|TRBJ1-1
TGTGCCATCAGTTCCCTCCAAGGGAACACTGAAGCTTTCTTT
CAISSLQGNTEAFF
>-|TRBV24-1|-|TRBJ1-1
TGTGCCACCCGGACGGAGGTCGGTGAAGCTTTCTTT
CATRTEVGEAFF
>-|TRBV2|-|TRBJ2-1
TGTGCCAGCAACCATGAGTTCTTC
CASNHEFF
>-|TRBV6-2/TRBV6-3|-|TRBJ1-1
TGTGCCAGCAGTTACTATGGGGAAGGGACTGAAGCTTTCTTT
CASSYYGEGTEAFF
>TRBD1|TRBV27|-|TRBJ2-7
TGTGCCAGCAGTTTCATGGGACAGACCTCCTACGAGCAGTACTTC
CASSFMGQTSYEQYF
>TRBD1|TRBV6-5|many|TRBJ2-2
TGTGCCACCCAAGGTGTGGCAGGGGGAATCGGGGAGCTGTTTTTT
CATQGVAGGIGELFF
>-|TRBV7-2|-|TRBJ1-4
TGTGCCAGCAGCTTAGTTGCGGGAATGAATGAAAAACTGTTTTTT
CASSLVAGMNEKLFF
>-|TRBV7-9|-|TRBJ2-5
TGTGCCAGCAGCCCCGATCTGACGTACCAAGAGACCCAGTACTTC
CASSPDLTYQETQYF
>-|TRBV4-3|-|TRBJ2-1
TGCGCCAGCAGCCAAGATAGGAAGGAGCAGTTCTTC
CASSQDRKEQFF
>TRBD1|TRBV3-1|-|TRBJ2-3
TGTGCCAGCAGCAACCGACAGGGCCCCACAGATACGCAGTATTTT
CASSNRQGPTDTQYF
>-|TRBV11-2|few|TRBJ2-7
TGTGCCAGCAGCTCGCTCCGGGACGGCTCCTACGAGCAGTACTTC
CASSSLRDGSYEQYF
>-|TRBV5-5|few|TRBJ1-5
TGTGCCAGCAGCTTGGGACCCGATCATCAGCCCCAGCATTTT
CASSLGPDHQPQHF
>-|TRBV27|-|TRBJ2-6
-
CASTAVPGANVLTF
>-|TRBV20-1|few|TRBJ2-1
TGCAGTGCTAGAGAGAGCGAGAATGAGCAGTTCTTC
CSARESENEQFF
>-|TRBV3-1|few|TRBJ1-5
TGTGCCAGCAGCCAAGATCGATCCTTGCCCCAGCATTTT
CASSQDRSLPQHF
>-|TRBV14|few|TRBJ1-6
TGTGCCAGCAGCCAAGCGGGATACTCGGAGTCACCCCTCCACTTT
CASSQAGYSESPLHF
>TRBD1|TRBV5-1|-|TRBJ1-4
TGCGCCAGCAGCTTGGGACAGGGGAGGAATGAAAAACTGTTTTTT
CASSLGQGRNEKLFF
>-|TRBV4-3|few|TRBJ1-2
TGCGCCAGCAGCCAAGAGTTGGTGAGAACGGGTTTGAACTATGGCTACACCTTC
CASSQELVRTGLNYGYTF
>-|TRBV28|many|TRBJ2-3
TGTGCCAGCAGTTTCGGTCTAGCGATGGATACGCAGTATTTT
CASSFGLAMDTQYF
>TRBD2|TRBV5-6|-|TRBJ2-1
TGTGCCAGCAGCTTTAGGGGGGGGCTAGCGGGAGGTTACAATGAGCAGTTCTTC
CASSFRGGLAGGYNEQFF
>-|TRBV5-1|few|TRBJ2-3
TGCGCCAGCAGCTTGAAAGGGAGATCTATGGGCGGGGTGGTGCCCACCACAGATACGCAGTATTTT
CASSLKGRSMGGVVPTTDTQYF
>TRBD2|TRBV28|few|TRBJ2-5
TGTGCCAGCAGTTTCATCGGGGGGGGGGGCGAAGAGACCCAGTACTTC
CASSFIGGGGEETQYF
>-|TRBV7-2|many|TRBJ2-1
TGTGCCAGCAGCTTAGCTCCTACTAGGGAGCAGTTCTTC
CASSLAPTREQFF
>-|TRBV4-1|-|TRBJ1-2
TGCGCCAGCAGCCAAGAGCAGGGCTCTAACTATGGCTACACCTTC
CASSQEQGSNYGYTF
>TRBD2|TRBV29-1|-|TRBJ2-1
TGCAGCGTTGAAGATTCAACCGGCCTAGCGGGAGTCAGCGAGCAGTTCTTC
CSVEDSTGLAGVSEQFF
>TRBD1|TRBV15|few|TRBJ1-6
TGTGCCACCAGCATCCACACAGGGGGCGATTCACCCCTCCACTTT
CATSIHTGGDSPLHF
>TRBD2|TRBV7-2|few|TRBJ2-7
TGTGCCAGCAGCTTTCTCCGGTCCGCGGGGGACCTTTACGAGCAGTACTTC
CASSFLRSAGDLYEQYF
>TRBD1|TRBV19|-|TRBJ2-3
TGTGCCACCGTCGCCGGGACAGGTGGCACAGATACGCAGTATTTT
CATVAGTGGTDTQYF
>TRBD1|TRBV5-1|few|TRBJ2-3
TGCGCCAGCAGCCCGGGACAGCTCACAGATACGCAGTATTTT
CASSPGQLTDTQYF
>-|TRBV6-1|-|TRBJ1-5
TGTGCCAGCAGTGAAGTAGGAAGCAATCAGCCCCAGCATTTT
CASSEVGSNQPQHF
>-|TRBV28|-|TRBJ1-1
TGTGCCAGCAGTTTAGAGGAAAAGGCTGAAGCTTTCTTT
CASSLEEKAEAFF
>-|TRBV6-5|-|TRBJ2-7
TGTGCCAGCAGTTACGGTCAGGCTGGGAACGAGCAGTACTTC
CASSYGQAGNEQYF
>TRBD1|TRBV4-1|-|TRBJ2-5
TGCGCCAGCAGCCAACCCGGGACAGGGGGAAGGACCCAGTACTTC
CASSQPGTGGRTQYF
>TRBD2|TRBV19|-|TRBJ2-4
TGTGCCAGTAGTATGGTCGTAAGAACGGTGGGACTACAGTACTTC
CASSMVVRTVGLQYF
>-|TRBV6-5|few|TRBJ1-2
TGTGCCAGCAGTTACTCGGACGGACGCTATGGCTACACCTTC
CASSYSDGRYGYTF
>-|TRBV7-2|few|TRBJ1-1
TGTGCCAGCAGCTTAGTAGTAAGGGAGAACACTGAAGCTTTCTTT
CASSLVVRENTEAFF
>-|TRBV7-2|few|TRBJ2-3
TGTGCCAGCCTCTTTTTTGGCTCAGATACGCAGTATTTT
CASLFFGSDTQYF
>TRBD1|TRBV25-1|few|TRBJ1-5
TGTGCCAGCAGTGGCAGGGGGGGACACAATCAGCCCCAGCATTTT
CASSGRGGHNQPQHF
>-|TRBV7-2|-|TRBJ2-4
TGTGCCAGCAGCTTAGAGGGGACTTCCCACGGGAACATTCAGTACTTC
CASSLEGTSHGNIQYF
>-|TRBV14|few|TRBJ2-2
TGTGCCAGCAGCCAATTCAACCGGGTCTCCACCGGGGAGCTGTTTTTT
CASSQFNRVSTGELFF
>-|TRBV4-3|many|TRBJ1-1
TGCGCCAGCAGCCAAGTCACGACTGCGCCCTACACTGAAGCTTTCTTT
CASSQVTTAPYTEAFF
>-|TRBV29-1|-|TRBJ2-5
TGCAGCGTGGACAGCACGGTAGCGGGAGAGACCCAGTACTTC
CSVDSTVAGETQYF
>-|TRBV10-2|few|TRBJ2-5
TGCGCCAGCATCCCCTTTGAGGGAGGTGAGACCCAGTACTTC
CASIPFEGGETQYF